This T cell receptor (beta chain) was identified during a study of persistence of HIV-infected CD4 T cells. Study information: Antigen stimulation activated a lower proportion of cells, more of them memory, than anti-CD3/anti-CD28 stimulation.

This CDR3 is 12 amino acids long. Germline CDR1 and CDR2: SQVTM and ANQGSEA. Between the trimmed V and J ends, which lost 6 bases and 1 base, there was a span of 9 bases. Cells were stimulated nonspecifically with anti-CD3/anti-CD28 magnetic beads. Sorting selected CD4+ T cells upregulating both CD40 ligand and CD69. CD4+ T cell counts exceeded 400 cells/uL; CMV serology was positive. PBMCs were depleted of CD8+ T cells before stimulation. The libraries were made with immunoSEQ version 4 in survey mode. TCRdb's table, derived via immunoSEQ multiplex PCR, lists solely in-frame clones and lacks some. The table includes 35,000 to 55,000 clones, about 89% detected once. Remarks on this clone: As yet, its antigen is unknown.

The chain combines TRBV29-1 with TRBJ1-1; TRBD1 might be the D (6 bases). The TCR originated in an adult man with HIV who was CMV-seropositive. Specimen: CD4+ T cells sorted from PBMCs after approximately 20-hour stimulation, collected from a patient who received antiretroviral therapy. CDR3 sequence reads: CSVDRTNTEAFF. CDR3 nucleotides: TGCAGCGTCGACAGGACGAACACTGAAGCTTTCTTT.